This T cell receptor beta chain was found in a study of Ad26.COV2.S vaccination and SARS-CoV-2 variants. Study in general: Intramuscularly, Ad26.COV2.S was given either once or twice, 56 days apart.

Only in-frame clones appear in the TCRdb table, and some are missing; sequencing was by immunoSEQ multiplex PCR. The sample carries around 320,000 clones, about nine tenths recorded once. Treatment in this sample: roughly 20 received Ad26.COV2.S at low or high dose, single or two shots; about 5 received placebo; per-sample allocation not given. Sampling took place 63 days after the first vaccine or placebo injection. At a Boston site, the person donating was an adult of 18-55 years. Ad26.COV2.S expressed prefusion-stabilized spike from the original Wuhan strain. The CDR3 length is 14 residues. Trimming took 2 bases from V and 1 from J, leaving 10 bases between them. CDR1 and CDR2 from the germline V gene are SGHDT and YYEEEE.

This clonotype originated in a person between 18 and 59 years old who received the Ad26.COV2.S COVID-19 vaccine or a placebo. This specimen consisted of peripheral blood, obtained in a trial of Ad26.COV2.S vaccine versus placebo. This sequence joins TRBV5-6 and TRBJ2-7, with D perhaps TRBD1 (5 bases). CDR3 loop: CASSFDPGSYEQYF. CDR3 sequence (DNA): TGTGCCAGCAGCTTTGACCCAGGGTCCTACGAGCAGTACTTC. Using reference TRBV5-6 and TRBJ2-7 for the parts outside the CDR3, the full variable domain is DAGVTQSPTHLIKTRGQQVTLRCSPKSGHDTVSWYQQALGQGPQFIFQYYEEEERQRGNFPDRFSGHQFPNYSSELNVNALLLGDSALYLCASSFDPGSYEQYFGPGTRLTVT.